The 20 T cell receptor beta chains below all came from one sample that was sequenced in a study of vaccination and CD4 T cells after COVID-19. These TCRs are of unknown antigen specificity. The treatment denotes: roughly ten-day PBMC culture with coronavirus spike peptide pools or control peptides (ViraFEST assay). CD4+ T lymphocytes from the unexposed donor were collected before the COVID-19 pandemic (2011-2018). Sequencing of cultured CD4+ T cell DNA used the Oncomine TCR Beta short-read assay. From CD4+ T cells that had been cultured, genomic DNA was extracted. A single record per CDR3 protein comes from TCRdb applying MiXCR to the PCR reads. The data contain over 7,500 distinct CDR3 sequences, 30% to 35% of them singletons. The specimen was CD4+ T cells from blood, cultured in vitro. These receptors were collected from a human donor in good health.

This chain joins TRBV19 and TRBJ1-1; D is perhaps TRBD1 (5 bases). With 3 bases removed from V and 4 bases from J, the gap between germline ends came to 18 bases. Germline V lookup: CDR1 LNHDA, CDR2 SQIVND (reference sequence). The CDR3 sequence is 16 residues long. The CDR3, as DNA: TGTGCCAGTAGTATTGGGGCCAGTGGTAGAGGCACTGAAGCTTTCTTT. This encodes CASSIGASGRGTEAFF.

The V and J genes are TRBV19 and TRBJ1-5; D gene uncertain. This CDR3 has 15 residues. The V end was cut by 3 bases, the J end by 1 base, with 10 bases between. Germline values: CDR1 LNHDA, CDR2 SQIVND (reference sequence). CDR3 protein: CASSMPVSSNQPQHF. The CDR3 DNA is TGTGCCAGTAGTATGCCGGTCTCAAGCAATCAGCCCCAGCATTTT.

The CDR3 spells CASSLTSGPYNEQFF. CDR3 coding DNA: TGTGCCAGCAGCTTAACTAGCGGCCCTTACAATGAGCAGTTCTTC. The J gene is TRBJ2-1, the V gene TRBV11-3, with TRBD2 identical over 8 bases. The CDR3 has 15 amino acids. Looked up from germline, CDR1 is SGHNT and CDR2 is YENEEA. The V and J ends lost 2 bases and 4 bases, in that order; junction bases with no gene match: 4.

Concerning this clonotype itself: At one end the junction does not follow the germline gene, possibly because of a read error. The chain links TRBV2 to TRBJ2-7; D gene ambiguous. This CDR3 has 11 amino acids. In germline, CDR1 is SNHLY, CDR2 FYNNEI. CDR3 DNA sequence: TGTGCCAGCAGTCAAGCCTGGGAGCAGTACTTC. It is translated as CASSQAWEQYF.

Only a few counts were recorded for this clonotype. The CDR3 DNA is TGTGCCAGCAGCTTAGCAGCCCTAGCGGCAAACTACGAGCAGTACTTC. This gives the protein CASSLAALAANYEQYF. The rearrangement uses TRBV7-6 and TRBJ2-7; 7 positions agree with TRBD2. From germline, CDR1 is SGHVS and CDR2 FNYEAQ. The V gene end was trimmed by 0 bases and the J gene end by 3 bases; junction bases not matched to a gene: 8. The CDR3 sequence is 16 residues long.

The chain is built from TRBV20-1 and TRBJ2-7; D is unresolved. Trimming removed 6 bases at V and 2 bases at J, with 11 bases between. Per the germline V gene, CDR1 is DFQATT and CDR2 is SNEGSKA (reference sequence). The CDR3 spans 12 residues. Here the CDR3 DNA reads TGCAGTGCCGGATTGGTCCCCTACGAGCAGTACTTC. Protein sequence: CSAGLVPYEQYF.

This clonotype was observed a few times. This chain joins TRBV28 and TRBJ1-6; TRBD1 agrees at 8 bases. The CDR3 extends over 15 amino acids. V gave up 6 bases and J gave up 6 bases; unmatched junction bases: 7. From germline, CDR1 is MDHEN and CDR2 SYDVKM. The CDR3 nucleotides are TGTGCCAGCAGGCAGGGGGCGTTATCTAATTCACCCCTCCACTTT. Translating it yields CASRQGALSNSPLHF.

This chain links TRBV7-2 with TRBJ1-3, with a tentative D call TRBD1 (5 bases). Trimming removed 1 base at V and 4 bases at J, with 11 bases between. Germline values: CDR1 SGHTA, CDR2 FQGNSA. The CDR3 extends over 15 amino acids. CDR3 nucleotides: TGTGCCAGCAGCTTAGAGGGACTTTCGGGAAACACCATATATTTT. This sequence encodes CASSLEGLSGNTIYF.

This clonotype came up a few times. This chain uses TRBV20-1 with TRBJ2-7; no reliable D call. The CDR3 sequence is 12 residues long. Trimming pared 4 bases from V and 3 bases from J, leaving 10 bases between. Germline CDR1 and CDR2: DFQATT and SNEGSKA (reference sequence). DNA for the CDR3: TGCAGTGCTACCAGCGTTGACTACGAGCAGTACTTC. It codes for CSATSVDYEQYF.

This clonotype was observed a few times. The chain combines TRBV29-1 with TRBJ2-4; 10 positions agree with TRBD1. Germline CDR1 SQVTM, CDR2 ANQGSEA. The CDR3 consists of 12 residues. V shed 3 bases and J 8 bases; nucleotides not matched to a gene: 1. The CDR3: CSVEDRGDIQYF. The CDR3 coding sequence is TGCAGCGTTGAGGACAGGGGGGACATTCAGTACTTC.

The chain carries TRBV6-2 or TRBV6-3 and TRBJ2-1; 7 nucleotides match TRBD1. The CDR3 extends over 13 amino acids. The germline V gene has CDR1 MNHEY and CDR2 SVGEGT. J gave up 7 bases and V 5 bases, and 5 bases lay outside the gene matches. The CDR3 bases are TGTGCCAGCAGTATGACAGGGAGTAATGAGCAGTTCTTC. This gives the protein CASSMTGSNEQFF.

By its share, this clonotype is medium-sized (0.01 to 0.1%). The chain joins TRBV7-2 to TRBJ2-2, with no clear D. The CDR3 runs to 13 residues. Trimming shortened V by 5 bases and J by 6 bases, and 10 bases separated the two germline ends. Germline V gives CDR1 SGHTA, CDR2 FQGNSA. The CDR3 DNA reads as TGTGCCAGCAGCCCCGGGTTGGCCGGGGAGCTGTTTTTT. Amino acid sequence: CASSPGLAGELFF.

This chain links TRBV6-2 or TRBV6-3 with TRBJ2-5, with D tentatively TRBD1 or TRBD2 (5 bases each). The CDR3 runs 13 residues. Trimming took off 5 bases at V and 9 bases at J, with 16 bases between the two ends. Per germline, CDR1 MNHEY and CDR2 SVGEGT. The CDR3 region is CASSSRDPLAQYF. As DNA, the CDR3 is TGTGCCAGCAGTAGCCGGGACCCCCTGGCCCAGTACTTC.

This clonotype has more than one count but fewer than ten. DNA of the CDR3: TGTGCCAGCAGCTTGGGCCTAGCGGGAGAGTGGGGGCAGTTCTTC. Encoded protein: CASSLGLAGEWGQFF. The chain joins TRBV5-8 to TRBJ2-1; 10 positions agree with TRBD2. Germline assignment: CDR1 SGHTS and CDR2 YDEGEE. V was clipped by 0 bases and J by 12 bases; unmatched bases: 9. The CDR3 sequence is 15 residues long.

The chain couples TRBV7-2 to TRBJ2-7; TRBD1 aligns across 7 bases. The CDR3 extends over 15 amino acids. Germline CDR1 is SGHTA and CDR2 is FQGNSA. With 2 bases clipped from V and 4 bases from J, the junction kept 8 bases outside the gene matches. CDR3 sequence: CASSLSGQANYEQYF. The CDR3 DNA reads TGTGCCAGCAGCTTATCTGGACAGGCGAATTACGAGCAGTACTTC.

This clonotype was picked up one time. The chain links TRBV30 to TRBJ1-5; maybe TRBD1 (6 bases). This CDR3 spans 13 amino acids. The V gene's germline CDR1 is GTSNPN and CDR2 SVGIG (reference sequence). Deletions cut 4 bases from V and 4 bases from J, with 11 bases between. The chain's CDR3 is CAWNGQPNQPQHF. The CDR3 DNA follows: TGTGCCTGGAATGGACAGCCGAATCAGCCCCAGCATTTT.

This chain connects TRBV30 to TRBJ1-1; D ambiguous. Germline lookup yields CDR1 GTSNPN and CDR2 SVGIG (reference sequence). V shed 3 bases and J shed 1 base, with 9 bases lying between them. The CDR3 sequence is 13 residues long. The CDR3 coding sequence is TGTGCCTGGAGCGTGGCCAGGAACACTGAAGCTTTCTTT. The encoded protein is CAWSVARNTEAFF.

This sequence joins TRBV6-2 or TRBV6-3 and TRBJ2-3; 11 bases fit TRBD2. The CDR3 sequence is 15 residues long. Looked up from germline, CDR1 is MNHEY and CDR2 is SVGEGT. V lost 5 bases and J lost 2; bases outside the gene matches: 3. CDR3 DNA: TGTGCCAGCAGTCGACTAGCGGGGAACACAGATACGCAGTATTTT. Translated: CASSRLAGNTDTQYF.

By share, this clonotype counts as medium-sized (0.01 to 0.1%). The V gene is TRBV20-1, the J gene TRBJ2-5; D is uncertain. Trimming took 1 base from V and 2 from J, leaving 14 bases between them. Germline assignment: CDR1 DFQATT and CDR2 SNEGSKA (reference sequence). The CDR3 runs to 15 residues. The CDR3 region is CSARGTLPEQETQYF. The CDR3 DNA is TGCAGTGCTAGAGGTACATTGCCAGAACAAGAGACCCAGTACTTC.

This clonotype is labeled as medium-sized (0.01 to 0.1%). The chain has TRBV24-1 and TRBJ1-5; TRBD1 might be the D (5 bases). There are 13 residues in the CDR3. V was pared by 5 bases and J by 6 bases, with 10 bases between. Germline-derived CDR1 and CDR2 are KGHDR and SFDVKD. The CDR3 DNA sequence: TGTGCCACCAGTGCTAGGGGATTTCAGCCCCAGCATTTT. It translates to CATSARGFQPQHF.